This is a list of T cell receptor beta chains from one sample in a study of CD8 T cells in ankylosing spondylitis. Via MiXCR, TCRdb re-called the 5' RACE reads, giving one row per CDR3 protein. There are hundreds of thousands of distinct CDR3 sequences in the sample; 10% to 15% occur only once, and approximately 0.46% lies in the top ten. The source material was blood, either unsorted or a sorted T cell fraction (not recorded which). The receptors derive from a male donor with ankylosing spondylitis. The CDR3 runs from the conserved cysteine through the conserved F or W. The D gene is left open where the match is weak. The size entry is marked missing in some rows and otherwise reads once, few, many or a size class.

size	D	V	J	CDR3	DNA
NA	NA	TRBV7-9	TRBJ2-1	CVSSLGGSYNEQFF	TGTGTCAGCAGCTTAGGGGGCTCCTACAATGAGCAGTTCTTC
NA	NA	TRBV7-2	TRBJ2-1	CASSPIDFIFSGNEQFF	TGTGCCAGCAGCCCGATCGACTTTATTTTTAGTGGGAATGAGCAGTTCTTC
many	TRBD1	TRBV5-6	TRBJ1-1	CASSLVGGQGDWDTEAFF	TGTGCCAGCAGCTTGGTGGGCGGACAGGGGGATTGGGACACTGAAGCTTTCTTT
few	NA	TRBV5-1	TRBJ2-5	CASSQIDIQETQYF	TGCGCCAGCAGCCAGATAGATATCCAAGAGACCCAGTACTTC
NA	TRBD2	TRBV10-1	TRBJ2-3	CASKRTSDTDTQYF	TGCGCCAGCAAGAGGACTAGCGACACAGATACGCAGTATTTT
NA	NA	TRBV20-1	TRBJ1-5	CSASRDLDQPQHF	TGCAGTGCTAGCCGGGATTTAGATCAGCCCCAGCATTTT
many	NA	TRBV29-1	TRBJ1-1	CSVAGVGTEAFF	TGCAGCGTCGCGGGGGTGGGCACTGAAGCTTTCTTT
NA	NA	TRBV10-2	TRBJ1-1	CASRGDWGGTEAFF	TGCGCCAGCAGAGGGGACTGGGGGGGCACTGAAGCTTTCTTT
few	NA	TRBV18	TRBJ1-2	CASSPPGGQPLRGYTF	TGTGCCAGCTCACCACCGGGAGGACAGCCTTTGCGGGGCTACACCTTC
NA	NA	TRBV5-1	TRBJ1-1	CASTDSIPTNTEAFF	TGCGCCAGTACGGACAGTATACCAACCAACACTGAAGCTTTCTTT
few	NA	TRBV6-5	TRBJ1-2	CASSFGTDFAGYTF	TGTGCCAGCAGTTTCGGGACGGACTTCGCGGGCTACACCTTC
many	TRBD1	TRBV6-5	TRBJ1-1	CASSWGGRTGENTEAFF	TGTGCCAGCAGTTGGGGGGGAAGGACAGGGGAGAACACTGAAGCTTTCTTT
few	TRBD1	TRBV20-1	TRBJ2-7	CSATGQGVYEQYF	TGCAGTGCAACGGGACAGGGGGTCTACGAGCAGTACTTC
few	NA	TRBV6-1	TRBJ1-5	CASASRGQYGNQPQHF	TGTGCCAGCGCCTCCAGGGGCCAATATGGCAATCAGCCCCAGCATTTT
NA	TRBD2	TRBV20-1	TRBJ2-5	CSASPGLAGGNQETQYF	TGCAGTGCTAGCCCGGGACTAGCGGGAGGCAACCAAGAGACCCAGTACTTC
few	TRBD2	TRBV20-1	TRBJ2-3	CSAAPYGRGNTDTQYF	TGCAGTGCTGCACCCTACGGGCGGGGGAACACAGATACGCAGTATTTT
NA	NA	TRBV20-1	TRBJ2-3	CSARRTATSTDTQYF	TGCAGTGCTAGGAGGACAGCCACTAGCACAGATACGCAGTATTTT
NA	NA	TRBV7-2	TRBJ1-2	CASSLRAAFYGYTF	TGTGCCAGCAGCTTAAGGGCAGCTTTTTATGGCTACACCTTC
NA	TRBD1	TRBV4-3	TRBJ1-1	CASSQVPGQALRTEAFF	TGCGCCAGCAGCCAAGTCCCGGGACAGGCCCTAAGGACTGAAGCTTTCTTT
NA	NA	TRBV20-1	TRBJ2-7	CSTTTSLYEQYF	TGCAGTACGACGACCAGTCTCTACGAGCAGTACTTC
NA	NA	TRBV9	TRBJ1-5	CASSVAGDYQPQHF	TGTGCCAGCAGCGTAGCAGGAGATTATCAGCCCCAGCATTTT
NA	TRBD2	TRBV20-1	TRBJ2-3	CSAVLAGTINTQYF	TGCAGTGCTGTTCTAGCGGGAACTATAAATACGCAGTATTTT
NA	NA	TRBV18	TRBJ2-5	CASSPYGMETQYF	TGTGCCAGCTCACCATACGGAATGGAGACCCAGTACTTC
NA	NA	TRBV6-2/TRBV6-3	TRBJ1-1	CACHEQGRGLNSEAFF	TGTGCCTGCCACGAACAGGGCAGGGGTCTGAACTCTGAAGCTTTCTTT
NA	NA	TRBV6-2/TRBV6-3	TRBJ2-7	CASSFLISGEQYF	TGTGCCAGCAGTTTCCTTATCAGCGGCGAGCAGTACTTC
few	NA	TRBV20-1	TRBJ2-1	CSADTAGSSYNEQFF	TGCAGTGCGGATACTGCGGGAAGCTCCTACAATGAGCAGTTCTTC
NA	TRBD1	TRBV7-2	TRBJ2-7	CASSWRLQGSDFYEQYF	TGTGCCAGCAGCTGGAGACTACAGGGGAGTGATTTCTACGAGCAGTACTTC
few	TRBD2	TRBV5-1	TRBJ2-1	CASSYGLAGVEQFF	TGCGCCAGCAGCTACGGACTAGCGGGAGTAGAGCAGTTCTTC
NA	TRBD1	TRBV6-1	TRBJ1-2	CASSPLDREGGYTF	TGTGCCAGCAGTCCGCTGGACAGGGAGGGTGGCTACACCTTC
NA	NA	TRBV29-1	TRBJ1-2	CSVVDAVYGYTF	TGCAGCGTTGTGGACGCCGTCTATGGCTACACCTTC
NA	NA	TRBV9	TRBJ2-2	CASSGLMAGTGTGELFF	TGTGCCAGCAGCGGCCTGATGGCAGGGACGGGCACCGGGGAGCTGTTTTTT
many	NA	TRBV20-1	TRBJ2-5	CSASGQQETQYF	TGCAGTGCTAGTGGGCAACAAGAGACCCAGTACTTC
NA	TRBD2	TRBV5-1	TRBJ2-1	CASSLTSGVNNEQFF	TGCGCCAGCAGCTTAACTAGCGGAGTAAACAATGAGCAGTTCTTC
many	NA	TRBV6-2/TRBV6-3	TRBJ1-2	CASSYRENYGYTF	TGTGCCAGCAGTTACAGGGAGAACTATGGCTACACCTTC
few	TRBD2	TRBV7-9	TRBJ2-5	CASSLEPSGRPGETQYF	TGTGCCAGCAGCTTAGAGCCTAGCGGGAGGCCGGGAGAGACCCAGTACTTC
NA	TRBD2	TRBV25-1	TRBJ2-3	CASSEGLAGSTDTQYF	TGTGCCAGCAGTGAAGGTCTAGCGGGTAGCACAGATACGCAGTATTTT
NA	TRBD1	TRBV20-1	TRBJ1-6	CSARSRTGDSPLHF	TGCAGTGCTAGATCACGGACAGGGGATTCACCCCTCCACTTT
NA	NA	TRBV7-8	TRBJ1-2	CASSRGGEGWNYGYTF	TGTGCCAGCAGCCGGGGTGGGGAGGGCTGGAACTATGGCTACACCTTC
many	NA	TRBV12-3/TRBV12-4	TRBJ1-2	CASSGQSYGYTF	TGTGCCAGCAGCGGACAGTCCTATGGCTACACCTTC
few	TRBD1	TRBV7-2	TRBJ2-1	CASSTLRGRQFF	TGTGCCAGCAGCACCCTCAGGGGGAGGCAGTTCTTC
NA	TRBD1	TRBV7-9	TRBJ2-5	CASSYSSGTGVRETQYF	TGTGCCAGCAGCTACTCCTCCGGGACAGGGGTGAGAGAGACCCAGTACTTC
many	TRBD2	TRBV29-1	TRBJ2-1	CSVESKLAVNNEQFF	TGCAGCGTTGAATCGAAGCTAGCGGTTAACAATGAGCAGTTCTTC
NA	NA	TRBV18	TRBJ2-1	CASSPLLDNEQFF	TGTGCCAGCTCACCTCTTTTAGACAATGAGCAGTTCTTC
many	NA	TRBV6-5	TRBJ2-2	CASSYSRAGELFF	TGTGCCAGCAGTTACTCGAGGGCCGGGGAGCTGTTTTTT
few	NA	TRBV20-1	TRBJ2-3	CSANSGFSTDTQYF	TGCAGTGCTAACAGCGGGTTTAGCACAGATACGCAGTATTTT
many	NA	TRBV5-1	TRBJ1-1	CASSPSGGGGDTEAFF	TGCGCCAGCAGCCCGAGTGGGGGCGGGGGAGACACTGAAGCTTTCTTT
NA	NA	TRBV6-5	TRBJ1-1	CASSYSGRATEAFF	TGTGCCAGCAGTTACTCAGGAAGGGCGACTGAAGCTTTCTTT
NA	TRBD1	TRBV5-1	TRBJ1-2	CASSSGDRHNYGYTF	TGCGCCAGCAGCTCCGGGGACAGACACAACTATGGCTACACCTTC
many	NA	TRBV5-1	TRBJ1-2	CASSLTGRDYGYTF	TGCGCCAGCAGCTTGACAGGGCGAGACTATGGCTACACCTTC
few	NA	TRBV7-2	TRBJ1-4	CASSLVQRRYEKLFF	TGTGCCAGCAGCTTAGTCCAAAGGCGGTATGAAAAACTGTTTTTT
many	NA	TRBV29-1	TRBJ1-1	CSVEDPWVDAFF	TGCAGCGTTGAAGATCCATGGGTCGATGCTTTCTTT
few	TRBD2	TRBV7-2	TRBJ2-3	CAFQGGSSTDTQYF	TGTGCCTTCCAGGGCGGGAGTTCCACAGATACGCAGTATTTT
many	NA	TRBV30	TRBJ1-2	CAWRRFNYGYTF	TGTGCCTGGAGGAGGTTTAACTATGGCTACACCTTC
NA	NA	TRBV6-2/TRBV6-3	TRBJ2-5	CASSPRVFEETQYF	TGTGCCAGCAGTCCCCGAGTTTTTGAAGAGACCCAGTACTTC
few	TRBD2	TRBV20-1	TRBJ2-7	CSARDPGLASHEQYF	TGCAGTGCTAGAGACCCGGGACTAGCGTCCCACGAGCAGTACTTC
few	TRBD1	TRBV5-1	TRBJ2-5	CASSEGTGRRETQYF	TGCGCCAGCAGCGAGGGGACAGGAAGGCGAGAGACCCAGTACTTC
NA	NA	TRBV4-3	TRBJ2-3	CASSQGRSSTDTQYF	TGCGCCAGCAGCCAGGGAAGGAGTTCCACAGATACGCAGTATTTT